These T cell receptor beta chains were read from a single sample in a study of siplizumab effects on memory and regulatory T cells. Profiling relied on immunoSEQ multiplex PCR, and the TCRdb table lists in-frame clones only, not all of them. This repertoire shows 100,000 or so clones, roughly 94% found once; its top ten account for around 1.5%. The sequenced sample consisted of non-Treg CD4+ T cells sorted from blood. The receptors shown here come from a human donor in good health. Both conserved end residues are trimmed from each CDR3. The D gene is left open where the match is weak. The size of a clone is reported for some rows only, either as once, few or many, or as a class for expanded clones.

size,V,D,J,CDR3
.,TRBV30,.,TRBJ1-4,ACLTGKGNEKLF
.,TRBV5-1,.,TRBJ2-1,ASSPDNGNSYNEQF
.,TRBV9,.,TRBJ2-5,ASSVATLETQY
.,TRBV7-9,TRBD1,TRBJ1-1,ASSSRDRGRVPPEAF
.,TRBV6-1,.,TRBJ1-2,ASTMGGYT
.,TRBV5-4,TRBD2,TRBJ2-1,ASSLPLLTSGTYNEQF
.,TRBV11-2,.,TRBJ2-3,ASNPHGGSTDTQY
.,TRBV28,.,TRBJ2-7,ASSLLTGHEQY
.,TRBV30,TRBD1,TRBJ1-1,AWTTTLWTGDGMNTEAF
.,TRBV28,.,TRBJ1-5,ASSLITSNQPQH
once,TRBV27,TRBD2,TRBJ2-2,ASSPTGTSVTGELF
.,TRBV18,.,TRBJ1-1,ASSPGPRTVNTEAF
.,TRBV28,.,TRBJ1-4,ASSLTTARPNEKLF
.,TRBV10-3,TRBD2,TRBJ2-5,ATAQGTSGRVLYQETQY
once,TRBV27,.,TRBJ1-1,ASSLSLWGNGTEAF
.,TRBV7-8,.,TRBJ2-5,ASSFSVSETQY
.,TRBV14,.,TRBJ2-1,ASSQELLGEQF
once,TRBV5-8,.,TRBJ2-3,ASSFPTDTQY
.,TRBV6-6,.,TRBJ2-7,ASRGSGVGSYEQY
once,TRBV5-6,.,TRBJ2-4,ASSLAGFLAKNIQY
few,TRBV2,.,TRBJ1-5,ASRRQTSNQPQH
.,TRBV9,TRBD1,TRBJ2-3,ASSVYGTGGMDTQY
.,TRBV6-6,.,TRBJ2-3,ASRSGVTDTQY
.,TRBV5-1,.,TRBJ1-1,ASSSGGSQEAF
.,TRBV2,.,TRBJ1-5,ASSANPGTSTPQPQH
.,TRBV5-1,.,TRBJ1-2,ASSLVGRGRQSADGYT
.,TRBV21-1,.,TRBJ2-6,ASSVDRFSGANVLT
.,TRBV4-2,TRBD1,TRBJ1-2,ASSQDLGQGGYGYT
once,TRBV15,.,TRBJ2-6,ATSSGGAGANVLT
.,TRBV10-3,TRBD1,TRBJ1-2,AISRTGSDGYT
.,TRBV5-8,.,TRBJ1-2,ASSLNQGIDNYGYT
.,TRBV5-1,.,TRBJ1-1,ASRPLQNTEAF
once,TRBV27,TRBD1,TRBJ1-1,ASSLRWTGENEAF
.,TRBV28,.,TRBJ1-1,ASISGGRVLTEAF
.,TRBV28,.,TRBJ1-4,ASSSQGSNEKLF
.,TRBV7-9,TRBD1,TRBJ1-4,ASSQGTAGEKLF
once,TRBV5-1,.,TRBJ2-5,ASSERPIQETQY
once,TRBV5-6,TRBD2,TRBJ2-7,ASSLRTSGGYEQY
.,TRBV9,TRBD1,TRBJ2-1,ASSVDLSYRDSVRNEQF
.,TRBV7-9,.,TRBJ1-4,ASSLVSWTEDEKLF
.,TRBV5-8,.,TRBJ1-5,ASSLGTFSNQPQH
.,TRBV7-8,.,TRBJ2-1,ASSLLHTDAYNEQF
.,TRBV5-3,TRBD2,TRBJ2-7,ASSSLAGSYEQY
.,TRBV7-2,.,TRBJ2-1,ASSPSVTSTGNEQF
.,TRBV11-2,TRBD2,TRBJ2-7,ASSHQGLAGGPGSYEQY
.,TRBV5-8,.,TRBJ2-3,ASSLGQRGTDTQY
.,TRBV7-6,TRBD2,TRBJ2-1,ASSSTTSGAYNEQF
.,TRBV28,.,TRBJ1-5,ASSAPRGGGNQPQH
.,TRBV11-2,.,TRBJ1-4,ASSTRGANEKLF
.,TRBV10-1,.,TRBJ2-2,ASSSVPGELF
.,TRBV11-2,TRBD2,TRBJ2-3,ATTPGTSGYTDTQY
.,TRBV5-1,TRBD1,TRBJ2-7,ASSYDRGMDEQY
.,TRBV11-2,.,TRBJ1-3,ASSLVGAVSGNTIY
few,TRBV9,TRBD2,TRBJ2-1,ASTRGGGYNEQF
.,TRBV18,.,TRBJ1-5,ASSTEGVAQPQH
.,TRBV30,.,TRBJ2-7,AWKQGYEQY
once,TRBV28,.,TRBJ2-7,ASSLFRGLSYEQY
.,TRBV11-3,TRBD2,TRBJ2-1,ASSAKTSGTTPYYNEQF
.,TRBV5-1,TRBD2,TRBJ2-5,ASSAALAGGILQETQY